The clone carrying this T cell receptor (beta chain) was seen repeatedly, ten times or more. What it binds is not known. These data are taken from a study of identical twins. Healthy Caucasians, and only they, were the donors. TCRdb redid the calling of the 5' RACE reads with MiXCR, one entry per CDR3 protein. This sample carries 200,000 to 250,000 distinct CDR3 sequences, roughly 7.1% of them seen once, and the ten largest clones take about 14%. General study points: The authors drew conclusions from cross-sectional statistical analysis rather than following the same donors.

Trimming removed 0 bases at V and 7 bases at J, with 7 bases between. Germline V gene lookup returns CDR1 LNHNV and CDR2 YYDKDF (reference sequence). This CDR3 is 13 amino acids long. These data were likewise used in another study, on T cells expressing NK-cell markers. That study reports: The same clonotypes also predominated in the CD3+CD56-NKG2C+ fraction of several donors.

Sequenced input: CD8+ T cells sorted from blood. The gene calls are TRBV15 and TRBJ2-1; no firm D call. The clonotype was recovered from a woman aged 18 to 35 in good health. In DNA form, the CDR3 reads TGTGCCACCAGCAGAGATCCGGAGAATGAGCAGTTCTTC. Translation gives CATSRDPENEQFF.